This TCR beta chain comes out of a study of T cells in Graves' hyperthyroidism and ophthalmopathy. Regions amplified from RNA transcripts were the TCR beta CDR3 regions. The TCR CDR3 first-round RT-PCR relied on the HTBI primer set. TCRdb re-called the multiplex PCR reads with MiXCR, one entry per CDR3 protein. Of around 800,000 distinct CDR3 sequences listed, over 35% were seen once; the top ten hold approximately 8.7%. The V gene lost 4 bases and the J gene lost 1 base, with 17 bases spanning the gap. Germline V CDR1 and CDR2: SGDLS, YYNGEE. The CDR3 consists of 16 residues. The receptor was isolated from a man between 18 and 35 years old with Graves' hyperthyroidism. The chain carries TRBV9 and TRBJ1-1, with a possible D match to TRBD1 (6 bases). Sequencing was performed on blood. For the CDR3, the DNA is TGTGCCAGCAGCCAAGAAAGCGGGGGGCCGAACACTGAAGCTTTCTTT. Its translation: CASSQESGGPNTEAFF. Together with reference TRBV9 and TRBJ1-1, the CDR3 gives the full variable domain: DSGVTQTPKHLITATGQRVTLRCSPRSGDLSVYWYQQSLDQGLQFLIQYYNGEERAKGNILERFSAQQFPDLHSELNLSSLELGDSALYFCASSQESGGPNTEAFFGQGTRLTVV.